A selection of T cell receptor beta chains follows, all from one sample in a study of blood T cell repertoires in COVID-19. TCRdb's table, derived via immunoSEQ multiplex PCR, lists solely in-frame clones and lacks some. The top ten clones hold less than 30% of a sample with 150,000 to 200,000 clones, 75% to 80% of them seen once. Sequenced sample: peripheral blood. Source of these receptors: a woman in her 70s with acute or convalescent COVID-19. The CDR3 runs from the conserved cysteine through the conserved F or W. Each record gives: V gene, clone size, J gene, D gene, CDR3 DNA, CDR3 protein. The D gene is left open where the match is weak. A clone size is listed for some rows: how often the clone was seen (once, few, many), or a class if it is expanded.

TRBV7-2,few,TRBJ2-1,TRBD2,TGTGCCAGCAGCTTAGCACCGGGACTAGAATACAATGAGCAGTTCTTC,CASSLAPGLEYNEQFF
TRBV6-5,-,TRBJ2-2,TRBD2,TGTGCCAGCAGTTACGCTAGCGGGAGACGGACCGGGGAGCTGTTTTTT,CASSYASGRRTGELFF
TRBV7-2,few,TRBJ1-1,TRBD1,TGTGCCAGCAGCCGGTGGGTGGCAGGGGGCGCGCACACTGAAGCTTTCTTT,CASSRWVAGGAHTEAFF
TRBV3-1/TRBV3-2,-,TRBJ1-1,-,TGTGCCAGCAGAGCAAGAGGGACGCTCCGGGACACTTATCCTGAAGCTTTCTTT,CASRARGTLRDTYPEAFF
TRBV6-1,few,TRBJ2-5,TRBD1,TGTGCCAGCAGTGTAGGGGACAGGACCGGCGGGGAGACCCAGTACTTC,CASSVGDRTGGETQYF
TRBV19,-,TRBJ1-1,-,TGTGCCAGTAGTGACACGGGAGAAACTGAAGCTTTCTTT,CASSDTGETEAFF
TRBV19,-,TRBJ2-1,TRBD2,TGTGCCAGTAGTATACTAGCGGGAGGTGGCAATGAGCAGTTCTTC,CASSILAGGGNEQFF
TRBV5-1,-,TRBJ2-5,TRBD2,TGCGCCAGCAGCAAAACTAGCGCCCAAGAGACCCAGTACTTC,CASSKTSAQETQYF
TRBV5-5,-,TRBJ1-2,-,TGTGCCAGCAGCTACGCCGCGGGCTTCAACTATGGCTACACCTTC,CASSYAAGFNYGYTF
TRBV9,-,TRBJ2-7,-,TGTGCCAGCAGCGTAAAAACAGGACGTGCCTACGAGCAGTACTTC,CASSVKTGRAYEQYF
TRBV4-1,-,TRBJ2-1,TRBD2,TGCGCCAGCAGCCAAGATCCCGCTAGCGGGAGGGCTGAGCAGTTCTTC,CASSQDPASGRAEQFF
TRBV6-5,-,TRBJ2-7,-,TGTGCCATCGGGAGAAGGCCCTACGAGCAGTACTTC,CAIGRRPYEQYF
TRBV28,-,TRBJ2-1,TRBD2,TGTGCCAGCACCCGCTCTAGCGGGAGTTTTTACAATGAGCAGTTCTTC,CASTRSSGSFYNEQFF
TRBV4-1,-,TRBJ1-4,-,TGCGCCAGCAGCCATAACACGAGGGAAAAACTGTTTTTT,CASSHNTREKLFF
TRBV18,once,TRBJ2-2,-,TGTGCCAGCTCACCAGGACACTTGAACACCGGGGAGCTGTTTTTT,CASSPGHLNTGELFF
TRBV5-6,-,TRBJ2-2,-,TGTGCCAGCAGCTCTGTAGTGAACACCGGGGAGCTGTTTTTT,CASSSVVNTGELFF
TRBV19,-,TRBJ2-7,-,TGTGCCAGTAGTATTACCGGAGGGGAATCCTACGAGCAGTACTTC,CASSITGGESYEQYF
TRBV13,-,TRBJ2-1,TRBD2,TGTGCCAGCAGGCCTTGGGGACTAGCGGGGGGCAATGAGCAGTTCTTC,CASRPWGLAGGNEQFF
TRBV30,-,TRBJ2-7,TRBD2,TGTGCCTGGAGTACTACTAGCGGAACCTACGAGCAGTACTTC,CAWSTTSGTYEQYF
TRBV6-6,once,TRBJ1-1,TRBD1,TGTGCCAGCACCCAACTGGGACAGGCGAACACTGAAGCTTTCTTT,CASTQLGQANTEAFF
TRBV4-2,few,TRBJ1-4,-,TGTGCCAGCAGCCTGGACAGACGTAATGAAAAACTGTTTTTT,CASSLDRRNEKLFF
TRBV4-1,-,TRBJ1-4,-,TGCGCCAGCAGCCAAGGACGGACACAATCTAATGAAAAACTGTTTTTT,CASSQGRTQSNEKLFF
TRBV28,once,TRBJ1-2,TRBD1,TGTGCCAGCACACCCTCCGGGACAGGTGACCATGGCTACACCTTC,CASTPSGTGDHGYTF